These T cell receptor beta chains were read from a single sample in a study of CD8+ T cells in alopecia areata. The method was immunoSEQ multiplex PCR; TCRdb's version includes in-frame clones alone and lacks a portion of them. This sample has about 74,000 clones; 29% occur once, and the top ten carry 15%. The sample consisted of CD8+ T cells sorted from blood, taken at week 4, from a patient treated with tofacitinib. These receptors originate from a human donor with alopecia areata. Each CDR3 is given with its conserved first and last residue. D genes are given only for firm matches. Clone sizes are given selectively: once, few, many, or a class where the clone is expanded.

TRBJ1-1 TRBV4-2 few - CASSQGQYTEAFF TGTGCCAGCAGCCAAGGACAGTACACTGAAGCTTTCTTT
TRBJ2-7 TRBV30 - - CAWSVSGHLYEQYF TGTGCCTGGAGTGTATCAGGCCATCTCTACGAGCAGTACTTC
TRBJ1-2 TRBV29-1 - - CSVDRFSGGGEGYTF TGCAGCGTTGATAGGTTTTCGGGTGGGGGTGAAGGCTACACCTTC
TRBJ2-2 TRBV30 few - CAWGGVTGELFF TGTGCCTGGGGAGGGGTCACCGGGGAGCTGTTTTTT
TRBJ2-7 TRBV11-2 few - CASSLGVGEQYF TGTGCCAGCAGCTTAGGGGTGGGCGAGCAGTACTTC
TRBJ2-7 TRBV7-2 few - CASSSNPYEQYF TGTGCCAGCAGCTCGAACCCTTACGAGCAGTACTTC
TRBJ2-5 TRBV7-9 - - CASSYPGALETQYF TGTGCCAGCAGCTACCCGGGGGCCCTGGAGACCCAGTACTTC
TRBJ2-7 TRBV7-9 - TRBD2 CASGALRPGTSGRRTEQYF TGTGCCAGCGGGGCCCTTCGACCGGGGACTAGCGGGAGACGTACCGAGCAGTACTTC
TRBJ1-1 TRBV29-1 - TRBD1 CSIRQGSTEAFF TGCAGCATTAGACAGGGTTCGACTGAAGCTTTCTTT
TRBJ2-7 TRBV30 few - CAWSVSGAGYEQYF TGTGCCTGGAGTGTGTCCGGTGCTGGGTACGAGCAGTACTTC
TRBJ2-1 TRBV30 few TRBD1 CAWSITGGDEQFF TGTGCCTGGAGTATTACAGGGGGCGATGAGCAGTTCTTC
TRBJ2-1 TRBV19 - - CASRPWGGEQFF TGTGCCAGTAGACCTTGGGGTGGTGAGCAGTTCTTC
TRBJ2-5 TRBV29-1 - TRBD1 CSVPGSEGAGYF TGCAGCGTCCCGGGGAGTGAGGGGGCTGGGTACTTC
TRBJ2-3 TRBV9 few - CASSLEVRADTQYF TGTGCCAGCAGCCTAGAGGTCAGGGCAGATACGCAGTATTTT
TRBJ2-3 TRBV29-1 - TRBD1 CSEGQGIADTQYF TGCAGCGAGGGACAGGGTATTGCAGATACGCAGTATTTT
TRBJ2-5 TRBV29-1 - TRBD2 CSVDVPTSARLGETQYF TGCAGCGTTGACGTCCCTACTAGCGCCCGACTGGGAGAGACCCAGTACTTC
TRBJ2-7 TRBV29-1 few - CSVETTTTYEQYF TGCAGCGTTGAGACGACTACAACATACGAGCAGTACTTC
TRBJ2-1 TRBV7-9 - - CASSLWTENDEQFF TGTGCCAGCAGCTTGTGGACGGAGAACGATGAGCAGTTCTTC
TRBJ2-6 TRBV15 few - CATSAGANVLTF TGTGCCACGTCGGCCGGGGCCAACGTCCTGACTTTC
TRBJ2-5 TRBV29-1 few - CSVEVLDSETQYF TGCAGCGTTGAAGTTTTGGATTCGGAGACCCAGTACTTC
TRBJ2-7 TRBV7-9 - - CASSLGHAGTSEQYF TGTGCCAGCAGCTTGGGGCACGCGGGAACAAGCGAGCAGTACTTC
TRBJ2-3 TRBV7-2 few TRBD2 CASSAEGLAGRGDTQYF TGTGCCAGCAGCGCAGAAGGACTAGCGGGACGAGGGGATACGCAGTATTTT
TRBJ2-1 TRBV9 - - CASRPRGSDEQFF TGTGCCAGCAGGCCTAGGGGGAGCGATGAGCAGTTCTTC
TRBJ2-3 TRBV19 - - CASSINEDYTDTQYF TGTGCCAGTAGTATAAACGAAGACTACACAGATACGCAGTATTTT
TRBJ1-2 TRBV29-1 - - CSVEGGSVVFF TGCAGCGTTGAAGGGGGGAGCGTAGTATTTTTC
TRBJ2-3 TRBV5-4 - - CASSQRGWSDTQYF TGTGCCAGCAGCCAACGGGGGTGGTCAGATACGCAGTATTTT
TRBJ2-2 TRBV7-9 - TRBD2 CASSFFSGRNTGELFF TGTGCCAGCAGCTTTTTTAGCGGGAGGAACACCGGGGAGCTGTTTTTT
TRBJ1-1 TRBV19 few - CASSMGRTEAFF TGTGCCAGTAGTATGGGCCGCACTGAAGCTTTCTTT
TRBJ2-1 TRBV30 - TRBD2 CAWSEVGGREQFF TGTGCCTGGAGCGAGGTCGGCGGGAGGGAGCAGTTCTTC
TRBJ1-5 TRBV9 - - CASSVGYNQPQHF TGTGCCAGCAGCGTAGGTTATAACCAGCCCCAGCATTTT
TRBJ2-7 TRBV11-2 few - CASSSGGNYYEQYF TGTGCCAGCAGCAGTGGTGGCAATTACTACGAGCAGTACTTC
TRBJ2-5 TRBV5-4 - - CASSPAGEETQYF TGTGCCAGCAGCCCAGCAGGGGAGGAGACCCAGTACTTC
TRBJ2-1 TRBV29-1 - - CSPTGRENEQFF TGCAGCCCCACCGGACGGGAGAATGAGCAGTTCTTC
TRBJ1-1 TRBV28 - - CASSLWVTEAFF TGTGCCAGCAGTTTATGGGTCACTGAAGCTTTCTTT
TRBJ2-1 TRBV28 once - CASSFDKHYNEQFF TGTGCCAGCAGTTTTGACAAACATTACAATGAGCAGTTCTTC
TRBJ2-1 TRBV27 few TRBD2 CASGLAGGRGNEQFF TGTGCCAGCGGACTAGCGGGAGGAAGAGGCAATGAGCAGTTCTTC
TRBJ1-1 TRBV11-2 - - CASSLGETEAFF TGTGCCAGCAGCTTAGGCGAGACTGAAGCTTTCTTT
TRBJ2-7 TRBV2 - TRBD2 CASSEWPSGGSSYEQYF TGTGCCAGCAGTGAGTGGCCTAGCGGGGGTAGCTCCTACGAGCAGTACTTC
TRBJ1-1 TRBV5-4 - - CASSSAGTEAFF TGTGCCAGCAGCTCCGCAGGCACTGAAGCTTTCTTT
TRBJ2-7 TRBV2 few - CASSVMDRPYEQYF TGTGCCAGCAGTGTTATGGACAGACCCTACGAGCAGTACTTC
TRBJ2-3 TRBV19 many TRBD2 CASTSGTHSTDTQYF TGTGCCAGTACTAGCGGGACACATTCCACAGATACGCAGTATTTT
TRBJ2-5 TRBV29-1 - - CSVDSQGNQETQYF TGCAGCGTTGATAGCCAGGGGAATCAAGAGACCCAGTACTTC
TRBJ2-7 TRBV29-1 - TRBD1 CSVGTGTAVSGEQYF TGCAGCGTTGGAACCGGGACAGCGGTCTCGGGGGAGCAGTACTTC
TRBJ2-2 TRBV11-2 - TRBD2 CASSLSGRANTGELFF TGTGCCAGCAGCTTAAGCGGGAGGGCGAACACCGGGGAGCTGTTTTTT
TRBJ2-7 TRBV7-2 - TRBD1 CASSLGWDRLSYEQYF TGTGCCAGCAGCTTAGGATGGGACAGGCTTTCCTACGAGCAGTACTTC
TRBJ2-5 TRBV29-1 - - CSVDVPYQETQYF TGCAGCGTCGACGTTCCGTACCAAGAGACCCAGTACTTC
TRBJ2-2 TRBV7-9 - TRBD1 CASRFGQGAAGELFF TGTGCCAGCAGATTTGGACAGGGGGCTGCCGGGGAGCTGTTTTTT
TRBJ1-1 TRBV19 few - CASRMGLEGPNTEAFF TGTGCCAGTAGGATGGGTCTGGAGGGGCCCAACACTGAAGCTTTCTTT
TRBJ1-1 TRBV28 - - CATGYTEAFF TGTGCCACCGGGTACACTGAAGCTTTCTTT
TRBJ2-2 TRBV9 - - CASSAGTTGELFF TGTGCCAGCAGCGCTGGCACCACCGGGGAGCTGTTTTTT
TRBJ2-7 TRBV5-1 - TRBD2 CASGIGQRERGYEQYF TGCGCCAGCGGCATTGGGCAACGGGAGCGGGGCTACGAGCAGTACTTC
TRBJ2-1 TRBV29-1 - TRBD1 CSVDQGAYNEQFF TGCAGCGTTGACCAGGGGGCTTATAATGAGCAGTTCTTC
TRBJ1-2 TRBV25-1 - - CASSEFNTGGYTF TGTGCCAGCAGTGAATTTAATACGGGCGGCTACACCTTC
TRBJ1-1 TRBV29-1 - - CSVEGLQDESEAFF TGCAGCGTTGAAGGGTTACAGGATGAGAGTGAAGCTTTCTTT
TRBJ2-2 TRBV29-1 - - CSAPWRVAGGELFF TGCAGCGCGCCCTGGCGGGTGGCGGGCGGGGAGCTGTTTTTT
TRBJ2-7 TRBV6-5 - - CASSYWGDSYEQYF TGTGCCAGCAGTTATTGGGGGGACTCCTACGAGCAGTACTTC
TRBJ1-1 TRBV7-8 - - CASSLSPGHPTEAFF TGTGCCAGCAGCTTAAGCCCGGGACATCCTACTGAAGCTTTCTTT
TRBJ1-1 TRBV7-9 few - CASSSPQGVPEAFF TGTGCCAGCAGCTCGCCACAGGGTGTGCCTGAAGCTTTCTTT
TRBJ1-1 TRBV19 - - CASSPDPGVTEAFF TGTGCCAGTAGCCCCGACCCAGGGGTCACTGAAGCTTTCTTT